The 27 T cell receptor beta chains listed next were all sequenced from one sample in a study of blood T cell repertoires in COVID-19. TCRdb keeps only in-frame clones here, not all; method: immunoSEQ multiplex PCR. This table has about 190,000 clones, around 87% appearing once. Material: peripheral blood. These receptors all stem from a man aged 40-49 years with active or convalescent COVID-19.

The rearrangement uses TRBV20-1 and TRBJ2-5; weak D call: TRBD1 (6 bases). The ends were cut back, 3 bases at V and 5 bases at J, with 10 bases in the middle. CDR1 DFQATT and CDR2 SNEGSKA come from the germline V gene (reference sequence). This CDR3 region has 12 residues. In DNA form, the CDR3 reads TGCAGTGCTAGTCAGGGGCAGGAGACCCAGTACTTC. It specifies CSASQGQETQYF.

V usage is TRBV30 and J usage is TRBJ1-6, with 9 bases fitting TRBD1. Germline assignment: CDR1 GTSNPN and CDR2 SVGIG (reference sequence). The CDR3 extends over 12 amino acids. V shed 5 bases, J shed 9 bases, and the junction held 2 bases outside the gene matches. The CDR3 DNA follows: TGTGCCTGGGGGACAGGGAGTTCACCCCTCCACTTT. This encodes CAWGTGSSPLHF.

This clone was detected only a few times. The rearrangement joins TRBV5-1 to TRBJ1-1; D gene ambiguous. Trimming shortened V by 0 bases and J by 0 bases, and 9 bases separated the two germline ends. The CDR3 covers 15 residues. In germline, CDR1 is SGHRS, CDR2 YFSETQ. CDR3 sequence reads: CASSLDIPVNTEAFF. As DNA, the CDR3 is TGCGCCAGCAGCTTGGATATCCCTGTGAACACTGAAGCTTTCTTT.

The CDR3 nucleotides read TGTGCCAGCAGCCCGGTGGGCGATACGCAGTATTTT. As protein: CASSPVGDTQYF. The rearrangement links TRBV4-2 to TRBJ2-3; D unresolved. V gave up 4 bases and J gave up 6 bases, with 8 bases separating them. Germline CDR1 LGHNA, CDR2 YNFKEQ. The CDR3 has 12 residues.

This chain connects TRBV27 to TRBJ2-7, with a weak D call TRBD2 (7 bases). The ends were cut back, 1 base at V and 4 bases at J, with 17 bases in the middle. Germline assignment: CDR1 MNHEY and CDR2 SMNVEV (reference sequence). This CDR3 contains 16 residues. The CDR3 bases are TGTGCCAGCAGTTTATTGGCGGGGGCGCTTGGATACGAGCAGTACTTC. It translates to CASSLLAGALGYEQYF.

This chain connects TRBV19 to TRBJ1-6, with 7 bases that match TRBD1. Germline V gene data show CDR1 as LNHDA and CDR2 as SQIVND (reference sequence). The CDR3 spans 14 residues. The ends lost 7 bases at V and 6 bases at J; junction bases unmatched: 6. In nucleotides, the CDR3 is TGTGCCAGTACCCCAACAGGGGCTAATTCACCCCTCCACTTT. Translating gives CASTPTGANSPLHF.

The rearrangement links TRBV28 to TRBJ1-2, with TRBD1 matching 10 bases. Germline loops: CDR1 MDHEN, CDR2 SYDVKM. Trimming removed 8 bases from V and 8 bases from J; junction bases left unmatched: 14. The CDR3 sequence is 15 residues long. The CDR3 coding sequence is TGTGCCAGCCGACCCAGGGGACAGGGGTTCGCGGGCTACACCTTC. As protein: CASRPRGQGFAGYTF.

The chain employs TRBV6-6 and TRBJ2-2, with D maybe TRBD1 (6 bases). Per the germline V gene, CDR1 is MNHNY and CDR2 is SVGAGI (reference sequence). The CDR3 extends over 15 amino acids. Trimming took 2 bases from V and 1 from J, leaving 8 bases between them. Here the CDR3 reads CASSYAQGNTGELFF. CDR3 nucleotides: TGTGCCAGCAGTTACGCACAGGGGAACACCGGGGAGCTGTTTTTT.

The gene calls are TRBV7-9 and TRBJ2-7; D gene ambiguous. Trimming took 5 bases from V and 5 from J, leaving 10 bases between them. The CDR3 is 12 residues long. Looked up from germline, CDR1 is SEHNR and CDR2 is FQNEAQ (reference sequence). CDR3: CASSPVADEQYF. CDR3 sequence (DNA): TGTGCCAGCAGCCCAGTGGCGGACGAGCAGTACTTC. The whole variable domain, remainder taken from reference TRBV7-9 and TRBJ2-7, is DTGVSQNPRHKITKRGQNVTFRCDPISEHNRLYWYRQTLGQGPEFLTYFQNEAQLEKSRLLSDRFSAERPKGSFSTLEIQRTEQGDSAMYLCASSPVADEQYFGPGTRLTVT.

The V call is TRBV7-2, the J call TRBJ2-7; 7 bases map to TRBD2. Trimming cost V 3 bases and J 3 bases; bases outside gene matches: 5. CDR1 is SGHTA and CDR2 is FQGNSA in the germline V gene. The CDR3 extends over 14 amino acids. CDR3 nucleotide sequence: TGTGCCAGCAGCTTGGGGGGGACGATCTACGAGCAGTACTTC. This codes for CASSLGGTIYEQYF. The whole variable domain, filled in from reference TRBV7-2 and TRBJ2-7, reads GAGVSQSPSNKVTEKGKDVELRCDPISGHTALYWYRQSLGQGLEFLIYFQGNSAPDKSGLPSDRFSAERTGGSVSTLTIQRTQQEDSAVYLCASSLGGTIYEQYFGPGTRLTVT.

The genes are TRBV6-5 and TRBJ2-5; TRBD2 aligns across 12 bases. CDR3 length: 15 residues. The V gene's germline CDR1 is MNHEY and CDR2 SVGAGI. V lost 7 bases to trimming and J lost 5 bases; unmatched junction nucleotides: 8. The DNA for the CDR3 is TGTGCCAGCATTAAACTAGCGGGGGGATATGAGACCCAGTACTTC. Protein sequence: CASIKLAGGYETQYF.

The rearrangement links TRBV5-4 to TRBJ2-7, with TRBD2 matching over 10 bases. This CDR3 has 15 amino acids. Trimming took 4 bases from V and 1 from J; bases not matched to a gene: 5. In germline, CDR1 is SGHNT, CDR2 YYREEE (reference sequence). The CDR3 DNA follows: TGTGCCAGCAGCGAAGCGGGGGGGGTTTCCTACGAGCAGTACTTC. Its translation is CASSEAGGVSYEQYF.

V is TRBV6-5 and J is TRBJ1-2; TRBD1 is a possible D gene (6 bases). Germline V CDR1 and CDR2: MNHEY, SVGAGI. Trimming shortened V by 8 bases and J by 8 bases, and 12 bases separated the two germline ends. The CDR3 runs 11 residues. DNA for the CDR3: TGTGCCAGCGGGGACACGAGGGGCTACACCTTC. Protein product: CASGDTRGYTF.

This chain links TRBV5-1 with TRBJ1-1; 8 bases map to TRBD1. V lost 7 bases, J lost 5 bases, and 10 bases stayed unmatched. CDR1 SGHRS and CDR2 YFSETQ come from the germline V gene. The CDR3 extends over 14 amino acids. CDR3 region: CASGPYDRGTEAFF. CDR3 coding DNA: TGCGCCAGCGGCCCCTACGACAGGGGAACTGAAGCTTTCTTT.

The V and J genes are TRBV6-2 or TRBV6-3 and TRBJ2-7, with a weak D call TRBD1 (6 bases). V was clipped by 2 bases and J by 2 bases, with 10 bases between them. CDR1 and CDR2 from the germline V gene are MNHEY and SVGEGT. CDR3 length: 14 amino acids. In DNA form, the CDR3 reads TGTGCCAGCAGTTACCGCCGACAGGCCTACGAGCAGTACTTC. This encodes CASSYRRQAYEQYF.

The chain links TRBV4-2 to TRBJ2-1; D ambiguous. Germline loops: CDR1 LGHNA, CDR2 YNFKEQ. V dropped 0 bases and J dropped 8 bases, with 11 bases sitting between them. This CDR3 has 14 amino acids. CDR3 protein: CASSQDPRGYEQFF. DNA for the CDR3: TGTGCCAGCAGCCAAGACCCTAGAGGTTATGAGCAGTTCTTC.

The gene calls are TRBV12-5 and TRBJ2-2; no reliable D call. The CDR3 extends over 13 amino acids. V was shortened by 3 bases and J by 7 bases, with 9 bases between the two germline ends. Germline V gives CDR1 LGHNT, CDR2 FRNRAP. The CDR3, as DNA: TGTGCTAGTGGTTTAACGTCCGGCGGGGAGCTGTTTTTT. This sequence encodes CASGLTSGGELFF.

The rearrangement joins TRBV5-1 to TRBJ1-4; the D gene is possibly TRBD1 (5 bases). Germline values: CDR1 SGHRS, CDR2 YFSETQ. CDR3 size: 14 residues. The germline V and J ends were trimmed by 5 bases and 5 bases, with 13 bases remaining between them. The CDR3 protein is CASSIDSTNEKLFF. CDR3 in DNA: TGCGCCAGCAGTATTGACAGTACAAATGAAAAACTGTTTTTT.

The V call is TRBV10-3, the J call TRBJ2-2, with D perhaps matching TRBD1 (5 bases). The CDR3 is 14 amino acids. CDR1 ENHRY and CDR2 SYGVKD come from the germline V gene. Trimming cost V 6 bases and J 1 base, with 9 bases left between them. In nucleotides, the CDR3 is TGTGCCATCAGGGGTACAGGGAACACCGGGGAGCTGTTTTTT. Its translation: CAIRGTGNTGELFF.

The J gene is TRBJ2-7, the V gene TRBV10-3; TRBD1 aligns across 8 bases. Trimming cost V 9 bases and J 3 bases; bases outside gene matches: 7. The CDR3 extends over 13 amino acids. CDR1 and CDR2 from the germline V gene are ENHRY and SYGVKD. For the CDR3, the DNA is TGTGCCATTCAGGACAGGGAAGACTACGAGCAGTACTTC. Translating gives CAIQDREDYEQYF.

This clone occurred a few times. This chain connects TRBV19 to TRBJ2-2, with D unclear. V was clipped by 10 bases and J by 4 bases, with 13 bases between them. Germline CDR1 reads LNHDA; CDR2 reads SQIVND (reference sequence). The CDR3 totals 13 residues. The CDR3 loop is CATQPYITGELFF. DNA for the CDR3: TGTGCCACCCAACCATACATCACCGGGGAGCTGTTTTTT.

V and J are TRBV12-3 or TRBV12-4 and TRBJ1-2; the match to TRBD1 covers 8 bases. The CDR3 consists of 12 residues. Germline trimming cut 4 bases from V and 7 bases from J; bases unmatched to any gene: 2. CDR3 nucleotides: TGTGCCAGCAGTTCGGACAGGGCTGGCTACACCTTC. Translation: CASSSDRAGYTF.

This chain connects TRBV4-1 to TRBJ2-7, with 10 bases lining up with TRBD1. The CDR3 spans 14 residues. Per the germline V gene, CDR1 is MGHRA and CDR2 is YSYEKL. Trimming at V came to 3 bases and at J to 5 bases, leaving 4 bases not matched to a gene. Written as DNA, the CDR3 is TGCGCCAGCAGCCAGCCGGGACAGGGGCACGAGCAGTACTTC. Translating it yields CASSQPGQGHEQYF.

The chain carries TRBV18 and TRBJ1-6, with 7 bases lining up with TRBD1. J gave up 8 bases and V 3 bases, and 7 bases lay outside the gene matches. This CDR3 region has 15 residues. Germline V CDR1 and CDR2: KGHSH, LQKENI. CDR3 sequence: CASSPRQGMDSPLHF. The CDR3 DNA sequence: TGTGCCAGCTCACCCAGACAGGGTATGGATTCACCCCTCCACTTT.

This clone has only a few counts. The chain employs TRBV19 and TRBJ2-3; D is possibly TRBD1 (7 bases). V was trimmed by 4 bases and J by 6 bases, leaving 17 bases between them. The V gene's germline CDR1 is LNHDA and CDR2 SQIVND (reference sequence). CDR3 size: 15 residues. The CDR3: CASSTQTGRGDTQYF. The CDR3 DNA reads as TGTGCCAGTAGTACCCAGACAGGGCGGGGCGATACGCAGTATTTT. Drawing the rest from reference TRBV19 and TRBJ2-3, the complete variable domain is DGGITQSPKYLFRKEGQNVTLSCEQNLNHDAMYWYRQDPGQGLRLIYYSQIVNDFQKGDIAEGYSVSREKKESFPLTVTSAQKNPTAFYLCASSTQTGRGDTQYFGPGTRLTVL.

The chain employs TRBV6-2 or TRBV6-3 and TRBJ1-5; 9 bases line up with TRBD1. This CDR3 is 17 amino acids long. V shed 5 bases, J shed 0 bases, and the junction held 8 bases outside the gene matches. CDR1 and CDR2 (germline): MNHEY, SVGEGT. CDR3 sequence (DNA): TGTGCCAGCAGTCCCCTTACAGGGGGCTATAGCAATCAGCCCCAGCATTTT. As protein: CASSPLTGGYSNQPQHF.

The chain carries TRBV7-9 and TRBJ2-1; 8 bases are shared with TRBD2. This CDR3 has 13 residues. J lost 8 bases, V lost 8 bases, and 8 bases had no gene match. The germline gives CDR1 SEHNR, CDR2 FQNEAQ (reference sequence). This chain's CDR3 is CASRGGRSYEQFF. The CDR3 DNA follows: TGTGCCAGCCGCGGGGGGCGCAGCTATGAGCAGTTCTTC.